These 30 T cell receptor beta chains share one sample of origin, sequenced in a study of post-analysis software for immune sequencing data. These TCRs are of unknown antigen specificity. Findings of the study overall: Included in a set of about five TRBV segments more frequent in patients than controls were TRBV5-6, TRBV5-1 and TRBV20-1.

TCR beta libraries were prepared from cDNA with unique molecular identifiers. TCRdb re-called the PCR reads with MiXCR, one entry per CDR3 protein. Counted here are a few hundred thousand distinct CDR3 sequences, roughly 34% occurring once; the ten biggest clones make up 4.5% to 7.5%. What was sequenced was blood. The receptors stem from a girl aged 2-17 years with multiple sclerosis.

V usage is TRBV29-1 and J usage is TRBJ2-1; D possibly corresponds to TRBD2 (5 bases). Deletions cut 4 bases from V and 5 bases from J, with 18 bases between. In germline, CDR1 is SQVTM, CDR2 ANQGSEA. The CDR3 has 15 residues. The CDR3 DNA follows: TGCAGCGTTGGGACCGGGAAGGGCCTAAACAATGAGCAGTTCTTC. Amino acid sequence: CSVGTGKGLNNEQFF.

This clonotype was counted between two and nine times. The V gene is TRBV18, the J gene TRBJ1-5; 7 nucleotides agree with TRBD1. Germline assignment: CDR1 KGHSH and CDR2 LQKENI. V dropped 6 bases and J dropped 3; count of bases not matched to a gene: 5. The CDR3 is made up of 14 amino acids. The CDR3 is CASSITGDNQPQHF. In DNA, the CDR3 is TGTGCCAGCTCGATAACAGGGGACAATCAGCCCCAGCATTTT.

There are many counts of this clonotype. V is TRBV4-1 and J is TRBJ2-5; no clear D. Germline CDR1 reads MGHRA; CDR2 reads YSYEKL. The CDR3 is 18 residues long. V was clipped by 4 bases and J by 4 bases, with 25 bases between them. The CDR3 DNA follows: TGCGCCAGCAGCCCCGGCCCTCAGACCCCTCTCCAGTTAGAGACCCAGTACTTC. Its translation: CASSPGPQTPLQLETQYF.

The rearrangement joins TRBV12-3 or TRBV12-4 to TRBJ1-2, with TRBD1 as a possible D gene (5 bases). This CDR3 contains 13 residues. V was cut by 5 bases and J by 5 bases, with 12 bases left in between. The CDR3 sequence: CASSRAGLYGYTF. The CDR3 DNA is TGTGCCAGCAGTCGGGCGGGGCTTTATGGCTACACCTTC.

The chain's CDR3 is CASSSEADTEAFF. The CDR3 nucleotides read TGTGCCAGCAGTTCGGAGGCGGACACTGAAGCTTTCTTT. The chain couples TRBV27 to TRBJ1-1, with D hard to call. Germline-derived CDR1 and CDR2 are MNHEY and SMNVEV (reference sequence). CDR3 length equals 13 residues. The germline V and J ends were trimmed by 4 bases and 3 bases, with 9 bases remaining between them.

The chain links TRBV15 to TRBJ2-3, with 9 bases aligning to TRBD2. Germline CDR1 LNHNV, CDR2 YYDKDF (reference sequence). CDR3 length: 17 amino acids. V lost 4 bases to trimming and J lost 0 bases; unmatched junction nucleotides: 8. The CDR3 DNA reads as TGTGCCACCAGCACTCCGGGGGCGGGGGGGAGCACAGATACGCAGTATTTT. It is translated as CATSTPGAGGSTDTQYF.

This clonotype showed up just a few times. The chain uses TRBV7-9 and TRBJ1-2; no reliable D call. Germline-derived CDR1 and CDR2 are SEHNR and FQNEAQ (reference sequence). Trimming pared 4 bases from V and 3 bases from J, leaving 9 bases between. CDR3 length: 13 amino acids. The CDR3 spells CASSYSRDYGYTF. CDR3 DNA: TGTGCCAGCAGCTACTCTAGGGACTATGGCTACACCTTC.

This clonotype occurred many times. The chain links TRBV20-1 to TRBJ2-1; D remains unclear. The CDR3 covers 12 residues. V lost 6 bases to trimming and J lost 4 bases, with 10 bases between them. Per germline, CDR1 DFQATT and CDR2 SNEGSKA (reference sequence). The CDR3 nucleotides are TGCAGTGCCGTCCCAGCGTACAATGAGCAGTTCTTC. Protein: CSAVPAYNEQFF.

The gene calls are TRBV29-1 and TRBJ1-2; D is uncertain. CDR3 length equals 11 residues. Trimming took 1 base from V and 6 from J, leaving 6 bases between them. The germline gives CDR1 SQVTM, CDR2 ANQGSEA. CDR3 loop: CSVEGWDGYTF. In nucleotides, the CDR3 is TGCAGCGTTGAAGGTTGGGATGGCTACACCTTC. Looking up the rest from reference TRBV29-1 and TRBJ1-2 gives the full variable domain: SAVISQKPSRDICQRGTSLTIQCQVDSQVTMMFWYRQQPGQSLTLIATANQGSEATYESGFVIDKFPISRPNLTFSTLTVSNMSPEDSSIYLCSVEGWDGYTFGSGTRLTVV.

A few counts support this clonotype. This rearrangement joins TRBV5-1 to TRBJ2-6; no definite D call. The germline gives CDR1 SGHRS, CDR2 YFSETQ. This CDR3 contains 16 residues. Trimming removed 4 bases from V and 3 bases from J, with 14 bases in between. CDR3 DNA: TGCGCCAGCAGCGTTGGGCCCTCTGATGGGGCCAACGTCCTGACTTTC. It is translated as CASSVGPSDGANVLTF.

This sequence joins TRBV18 and TRBJ2-5; no firm D call. This CDR3 contains 13 residues. V was cut by 6 bases and J by 6 bases, with 14 bases left in between. The germline V gene encodes CDR1 KGHSH and CDR2 LQKENI. Here the CDR3 reads CASSRRGTKTQYF. The DNA of the CDR3 is TGTGCCAGCTCCCGGCGCGGCACCAAGACCCAGTACTTC.

The rearrangement links TRBV20-1 to TRBJ2-5; D perhaps matches TRBD2 (6 bases). The CDR3 runs 14 residues. V was trimmed by 0 bases and J by 5 bases, leaving 13 bases between them. CDR1 is DFQATT, CDR2 SNEGSKA, per germline (reference sequence). The CDR3: CSARDRGTGETQYF. CDR3 DNA: TGCAGTGCTAGAGATCGCGGGACCGGGGAGACCCAGTACTTC.

This clonotype has only a few counts. J is TRBJ1-5 and V is TRBV3-1, with D unclear. Germline-derived CDR1 and CDR2 are LGHDT and YNNKEL (reference sequence). The ends were cut back, 3 bases at V and 1 base at J, with 7 bases in the middle. The CDR3 length is 14 residues. CDR3 amino acids: CASSHSGSNQPQHF. CDR3 nucleotides: TGTGCCAGCAGCCATAGCGGGAGCAATCAGCCCCAGCATTTT.

CDR3 DNA: TGTGCCAGCAGGGGGGACGGTAACACTGAAGCTTTCTTT. Its translation: CASRGDGNTEAFF. This chain uses TRBV2 with TRBJ1-1, with a tentative D call TRBD1 (5 bases). This CDR3 has 13 amino acids. The germline V and J ends were trimmed by 6 bases and 2 bases, with 10 bases remaining between them. Germline V gene sequence: CDR1 SNHLY, CDR2 FYNNEI. Based on the CDR3 plus reference TRBV2 and TRBJ1-1, the full variable domain is EPEVTQTPSHQVTQMGQEVILRCVPISNHLYFYWYRQILGQKVEFLVSFYNNEISEKSEIFDDQFSVERPDGSNFTLKIRSTKLEDSAMYFCASRGDGNTEAFFGQGTRLTVV.

This chain links TRBV5-4 with TRBJ1-6, with D possibly TRBD1 on 5 matching bases. Trimming shortened V by 4 bases and J by 8 bases, and 13 bases separated the two germline ends. The germline V gene has CDR1 SGHNT and CDR2 YYREEE (reference sequence). The CDR3 extends over 14 amino acids. The CDR3 sequence: CASSAGPFDSPLHF. The DNA for the CDR3 is TGTGCCAGCAGCGCGGGACCGTTCGATTCACCCCTCCACTTT.

The chain uses TRBV11-2 and TRBJ2-2, with a possible D match to TRBD2 (6 bases). Germline assignment: CDR1 SGHAT and CDR2 FQNNGV. The CDR3 is made up of 17 amino acids. Trimming removed 2 bases from V and 1 base from J, with 14 bases in between. The CDR3 region is CASSLLGGLMNTGELFF. CDR3 coding DNA: TGTGCCAGCAGCTTATTGGGGGGACTGATGAACACCGGGGAGCTGTTTTTT.

CDR3 nucleotides: TGTGCCAGCAGCGTAGCCCCGAGTTTTAACTATGGCTACACCTTC. Its translation is CASSVAPSFNYGYTF. V gene TRBV9 combines with J gene TRBJ1-2; D is uncertain. Germline values: CDR1 SGDLS, CDR2 YYNGEE. V was pared by 0 bases and J by 1 base, with 10 bases between. CDR3 length equals 15 residues. Looking up the rest from reference TRBV9 and TRBJ1-2 gives the full variable domain: DSGVTQTPKHLITATGQRVTLRCSPRSGDLSVYWYQQSLDQGLQFLIQYYNGEERAKGNILERFSAQQFPDLHSELNLSSLELGDSALYFCASSVAPSFNYGYTFGSGTRLTVV.

V gene TRBV6-6 combines with J gene TRBJ1-4; a possible D gene is TRBD1 (6 bases). Germline V CDR1 and CDR2: MNHNY, SVGAGI (reference sequence). V lost 0 bases and J lost 5, with 10 bases in between. This CDR3 is 15 amino acids long. The CDR3 bases are TGTGCCAGCAGTTACTCCGGACAGCCGAATGAAAAACTGTTTTTT. Translating gives CASSYSGQPNEKLFF.

There are a few counts of this clonotype. This sequence joins TRBV10-3 and TRBJ2-4, with TRBD1 as a possible D gene (5 bases). The closer fit of TRBJ2-7 to the DNA end suggests the J call may be wrong. The CDR3 consists of 15 residues. CDR1 and CDR2 from the germline V gene are ENHRY and SYGVKD. The CDR3 reads CAVGPSDAGTYEQYF. The CDR3 DNA follows: TGTGCCGTTGGACCATCGGATGCAGGGACCTACGAGCAGTACTTC.

This clonotype was seen repeatedly, ten times or more. The chain uses TRBV7-8 and TRBJ1-1, with D tentatively TRBD1 (6 bases). Germline lookup yields CDR1 SGHVS and CDR2 FQNEAQ. The V end lost 5 bases, the J end lost 1 base, and 8 bases lay between the germline ends. The CDR3 loop spans 13 amino acids. This chain's CDR3 is CASSTDRNTEAFF. The CDR3 region has the DNA TGTGCCAGCAGCACGGACAGGAACACTGAAGCTTTCTTT.

This clonotype was picked up a small number of times. The chain couples TRBV5-1 to TRBJ1-2; 9 bases map to TRBD1. Per the germline V gene, CDR1 is SGHRS and CDR2 is YFSETQ. The CDR3 is 14 residues long. With V trimmed by 2 bases and J by 6 bases, 5 bases remained unmatched. CDR3 region: CASSFIGTGNGYTF. The DNA of the CDR3 is TGCGCCAGCAGCTTTATCGGGACAGGGAATGGCTACACCTTC.

V gene TRBV14 combines with J gene TRBJ1-6; the D is unclear. Looked up from germline, CDR1 is SGHDN and CDR2 is FVKESK. The CDR3 sequence is 14 residues long. Trimming took off 3 bases at V and 11 bases at J, with 14 bases between the two ends. CDR3 in DNA: TGTGCCAGCAGCCAGGTCCGGGTCATGGCACCCCTCCACTTT. This gives the protein CASSQVRVMAPLHF.

This clonotype was observed a handful of times. The chain links TRBV20-1 to TRBJ1-2; a possible D gene is TRBD1 (6 bases). The germline gives CDR1 DFQATT, CDR2 SNEGSKA (reference sequence). Trimming left V 6 bases short and J 8 bases short, with 19 bases between. This CDR3 region has 13 residues. The CDR3 here is CSATLWTETGYTF. In nucleotides, the CDR3 is TGCAGTGCGACCCTTTGGACAGAAACGGGCTACACCTTC.

The rearrangement joins TRBV9 to TRBJ2-1, with TRBD2 matching over 8 bases. The CDR3 contains 14 residues. Germline V CDR1 and CDR2: SGDLS, YYNGEE. The junction had 6 bases not matched to a gene; V was cut back by 4 bases and J by 6 bases. CDR3 amino acids: CASSPRTSSNEQFF. The DNA of the CDR3 is TGTGCCAGCAGCCCCCGGACTAGCAGCAATGAGCAGTTCTTC.

V gene TRBV7-9 combines with J gene TRBJ2-3; maybe TRBD2 (5 bases). Germline CDR1 and CDR2: SEHNR and FQNEAQ (reference sequence). Trimming removed 0 bases from V and 4 bases from J, with 11 bases in between. The CDR3 totals 15 residues. CDR3 nucleotides: TGTGCCAGCAGCTTAGCTGGCAGCGGTCCAGATACGCAGTATTTT. The encoded protein is CASSLAGSGPDTQYF.

About this clonotype: A much larger clone lies a single base off, so this may be a read error. This chain uses TRBV20-1 with TRBJ2-1; TRBD1 matches at 8 bases. The CDR3 runs to 13 residues. The J segment lost 6 bases and the V segment lost 5 bases, leaving 6 bases of the junction unmatched. Germline CDR1 reads DFQATT; CDR2 reads SNEGSKA (reference sequence). CDR3 DNA: TGCAGTGCTGGATTGACAGGGGCCAATGAGCAGTTCTTC. This gives the protein CSAGLTGANEQFF.

This clonotype was seen only a few times. V is TRBV20-1 and J is TRBJ2-6; D not certain. Looked up from germline, CDR1 is DFQATT and CDR2 is SNEGSKA (reference sequence). This CDR3 has 15 residues. V was clipped by 5 bases and J by 0 bases, with 11 bases between them. The CDR3 loop reads CSAPDGTSGANVLTF. The CDR3 coding sequence is TGCAGTGCTCCGGACGGAACCTCTGGGGCCAACGTCCTGACTTTC.

This rearrangement joins TRBV3-1 to TRBJ1-4; D is perhaps TRBD1 (6 bases). Trimming stripped 4 bases from V and 1 base from J, with 13 bases between. Germline-derived CDR1 and CDR2 are LGHDT and YNNKEL (reference sequence). The CDR3 consists of 16 residues. The DNA of the CDR3 is TGTGCCAGCAGCCGTAGGACAGCTGTAACTAATGAAAAACTGTTTTTT. Amino acids: CASSRRTAVTNEKLFF. Full variable domain (remainder filled in from reference TRBV3-1 and TRBJ1-4): DTAVSQTPKYLVTQMGNDKSIKCEQNLGHDTMYWYKQDSKKFLKIMFSYNNKELIINETVPNRFSPKSPDKAHLNLHINSLELGDSAVYFCASSRRTAVTNEKLFFGSGTQLSVL.

This clonotype was seen more than once but under ten times. This chain joins TRBV5-1 and TRBJ2-3, with D possibly matching TRBD2 (5 bases). This CDR3 contains 14 residues. In germline, CDR1 is SGHRS, CDR2 YFSETQ. Trimming cost V 1 base and J 3 bases, with 9 bases left between them. DNA for the CDR3: TGCGCCAGCAGCTTGACTAGTTATACAGATACGCAGTATTTT. The encoded protein is CASSLTSYTDTQYF.

This clonotype was counted at least ten times. The chain is built from TRBV20-1 and TRBJ2-5, with D perhaps TRBD2 (5 bases). V lost 0 bases and J 2 bases, leaving 10 bases between the germline ends. This CDR3 region has 14 residues. In germline, CDR1 is DFQATT, CDR2 SNEGSKA (reference sequence). Here the CDR3 DNA reads TGCAGTGCTAGAGATATGACTACGCAAGAGACCCAGTACTTC. It codes for CSARDMTTQETQYF.